Shown below are 13 T cell receptor beta chains from a single sample sequenced in a study of T cell responses to AZD1222 COVID-19 vaccine. The protocol was immunoSEQ multiplex PCR, while the TCRdb copy is restricted to in-frame clones and leaves out a portion. Found here are about 200,000 clones, approximately 94% of them singletons; the top ten hold roughly 4%. The source material was peripheral blood, sampled 28 days after the second dose of the MenACWY control vaccine. The source is an adult who received the MenACWY meningococcal vaccine as a control.

This sequence joins TRBV13 and TRBJ2-3, with a tentative D call TRBD1 (5 bases). Germline V gene data show CDR1 as PRHDT and CDR2 as FYEKMQ (reference sequence). Trimming stripped 5 bases from V and 0 bases from J, with 12 bases between. The CDR3 length is 15 residues. The CDR3 region is CASSPRQSSTDTQYF. The CDR3 nucleotides read TGTGCCAGCAGCCCTAGACAGTCTAGCACAGATACGCAGTATTTT.

The sample holds one count of this clone. This chain links TRBV11-3 with TRBJ2-7; possibly TRBD2 for D (5 bases). In germline, CDR1 is SGHNT, CDR2 YENEEA. V lost 0 bases and J 7 bases, leaving 10 bases between the germline ends. This CDR3 is 13 amino acids long. The CDR3 nucleotides are TGTGCCAGCAGCTTAGAAGAGGGTCGGGAGCAGTACTTC. Its translation: CASSLEEGREQYF.

This rearrangement joins TRBV5-1 to TRBJ1-4; no definite D call. This CDR3 has 14 residues. V dropped 0 bases and J dropped 7 bases, with 10 bases sitting between them. Germline lookup yields CDR1 SGHRS and CDR2 YFSETQ. The CDR3 here is CASSLDPGVEKLFF. In nucleotides, the CDR3 is TGCGCCAGCAGCTTGGATCCGGGAGTTGAAAAACTGTTTTTT.

The V and J genes are TRBV9 and TRBJ1-2; the D gene is possibly TRBD1 (6 bases). CDR1 is SGDLS and CDR2 is YYNGEE in the germline V gene. V lost 4 bases and J lost 4, with 14 bases in between. This CDR3 has 14 amino acids. The CDR3 loop is CASSLSDRPYGYTF. The CDR3 nucleotides read TGTGCCAGCAGCTTAAGCGACAGGCCCTATGGCTACACCTTC.

V gene TRBV19 combines with J gene TRBJ2-7, with 7 bases fitting TRBD1. The germline gives CDR1 LNHDA, CDR2 SQIVND (reference sequence). The CDR3 runs 14 residues. Trimming at V came to 3 bases and at J to 5 bases, leaving 7 bases not matched to a gene. The CDR3 bases are TGTGCCAGTAGTATTATCGACAGGGTCCACGAGCAGTACTTC. This translates into CASSIIDRVHEQYF. Combining the CDR3 with reference TRBV19 and TRBJ2-7 gives the whole variable domain DGGITQSPKYLFRKEGQNVTLSCEQNLNHDAMYWYRQDPGQGLRLIYYSQIVNDFQKGDIAEGYSVSREKKESFPLTVTSAQKNPTAFYLCASSIIDRVHEQYFGPGTRLTVT.

The V call is TRBV19, the J call TRBJ1-2, with unresolved D. Germline V CDR1 and CDR2: LNHDA, SQIVND (reference sequence). The CDR3 covers 16 residues. Between the trimmed V and J ends, which lost 5 bases and 3 bases, there was a span of 19 bases. As DNA, the CDR3 is TGTGCCAGTAGTGAGAGCAGGCGGGGTACTTACTATGGCTACACCTTC. This translates into CASSESRRGTYYGYTF. The entire variable domain, with the rest obtained from reference TRBV19 and TRBJ1-2, is as follows: DGGITQSPKYLFRKEGQNVTLSCEQNLNHDAMYWYRQDPGQGLRLIYYSQIVNDFQKGDIAEGYSVSREKKESFPLTVTSAQKNPTAFYLCASSESRRGTYYGYTFGSGTRLTVV.

The genes are TRBV2 and TRBJ2-7; D tentatively reads TRBD1 or TRBD2 (5 bases each). V was pared by 4 bases and J by 7 bases, with 11 bases between. The length of the CDR3 is 12 residues. CDR1 and CDR2 from the germline V gene are SNHLY and FYNNEI. As DNA, the CDR3 is TGTGCCAGCAGTGTACTAGGGGAAGAGCAGTACTTC. Its protein product is CASSVLGEEQYF.

This clone is medium-sized (0.01 to 0.1%) in the sample. V and J are TRBV7-2 and TRBJ2-7; D might be TRBD1 (5 bases). CDR1 and CDR2 (germline): SGHTA, FQGNSA. Trimming took 4 bases from V and 4 from J, leaving 11 bases between them. This CDR3 region has 13 residues. The chain's CDR3 is CASSSGREYEQYF. The CDR3 nucleotides read TGTGCCAGCAGCTCGGGCAGGGAATACGAGCAGTACTTC.

The chain joins TRBV3-1 (or the pseudogene TRBV3-2) to TRBJ2-7, with 8 nucleotides matching TRBD1. V shed 4 bases, J shed 4 bases, and the junction held 12 bases outside the gene matches. Germline CDR1 reads LGHDT; CDR2 reads YNNKEL (reference sequence). The length of the CDR3 is 16 residues. The CDR3 loop is CASSLRPGTGYYEQYF. CDR3 sequence (DNA): TGTGCCAGCAGCCTTAGACCCGGGACAGGATATTACGAGCAGTACTTC.

The rearrangement uses TRBV28 and TRBJ2-7; D uncertain. Trimming cost V 8 bases and J 0 bases, with 11 bases left between them. Germline-derived CDR1 and CDR2 are MDHEN and SYDVKM. The CDR3 runs to 13 residues. Here the CDR3 reads CASRSVASYEQYF. The CDR3 bases are TGTGCCAGCCGCTCCGTCGCCTCCTACGAGCAGTACTTC. The whole variable domain, filled in from reference TRBV28 and TRBJ2-7, reads DVKVTQSSRYLVKRTGEKVFLECVQDMDHENMFWYRQDPGLGLRLIYFSYDVKMKEKGDIPEGYSVSREKKERFSLILESASTNQTSMYLCASRSVASYEQYFGPGTRLTVT.

The chain has TRBV10-2 and TRBJ2-7; D remains ambiguous. V lost 0 bases to trimming and J lost 0 bases, with 12 bases between them. The CDR3 extends over 16 amino acids. Germline CDR1 reads WSHSY; CDR2 reads SAAADI. CDR3 coding DNA: TGCGCCAGCAGTGAGTCTGTAGGAATCTCCTCCTACGAGCAGTACTTC. This gives the protein CASSESVGISSYEQYF.

This clone appeared once. The rearrangement links TRBV4-1 to TRBJ2-7; perhaps D is TRBD1 or TRBD2 (5 bases each). CDR3 length equals 15 residues. From germline, CDR1 is MGHRA and CDR2 YSYEKL. V lost 0 bases and J 4 bases, leaving 13 bases between the germline ends. This CDR3 reads CASSQETAVRYEQYF. For the CDR3, the DNA is TGCGCCAGCAGCCAAGAGACAGCGGTGCGGTACGAGCAGTACTTC.

This clone was detected once. J is TRBJ2-2 and V is TRBV10-3, with TRBD1 matching 8 bases. Germline V gene lookup returns CDR1 ENHRY and CDR2 SYGVKD. The CDR3 has 15 residues. The V gene end was trimmed by 3 bases and the J gene end by 6 bases; junction bases not matched to a gene: 6. The CDR3 nucleotides are TGTGCCATCAGTGACCCGGGACAGGTGGCCGGGGAGCTGTTTTTT. Protein: CAISDPGQVAGELFF.